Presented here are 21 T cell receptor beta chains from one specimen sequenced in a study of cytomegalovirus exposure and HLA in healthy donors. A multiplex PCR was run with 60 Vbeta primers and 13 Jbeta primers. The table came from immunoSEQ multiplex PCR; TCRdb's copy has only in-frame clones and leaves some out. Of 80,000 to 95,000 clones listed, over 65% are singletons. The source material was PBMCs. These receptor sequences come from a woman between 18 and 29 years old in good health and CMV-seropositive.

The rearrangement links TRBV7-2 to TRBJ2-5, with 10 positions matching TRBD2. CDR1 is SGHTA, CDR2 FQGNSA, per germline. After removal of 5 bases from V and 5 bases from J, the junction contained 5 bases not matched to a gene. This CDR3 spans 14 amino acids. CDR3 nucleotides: TGTGCCAGCAGCCCCCAGACTAGCGGGGAGACCCAGTACTTC. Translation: CASSPQTSGETQYF.

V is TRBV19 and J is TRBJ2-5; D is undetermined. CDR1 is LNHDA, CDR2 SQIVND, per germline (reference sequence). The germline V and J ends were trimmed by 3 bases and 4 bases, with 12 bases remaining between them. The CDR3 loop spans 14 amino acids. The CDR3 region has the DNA TGTGCCAGTAGTATCGGCGGTCCTGGAGAGACCCAGTACTTC. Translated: CASSIGGPGETQYF.

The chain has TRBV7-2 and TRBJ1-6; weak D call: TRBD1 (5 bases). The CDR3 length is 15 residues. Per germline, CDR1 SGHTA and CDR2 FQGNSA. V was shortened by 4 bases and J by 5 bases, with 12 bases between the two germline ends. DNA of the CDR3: TGTGCCAGCAGCTCCGGGACTGACAATAATTCACCCCTCCACTTT. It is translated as CASSSGTDNNSPLHF.

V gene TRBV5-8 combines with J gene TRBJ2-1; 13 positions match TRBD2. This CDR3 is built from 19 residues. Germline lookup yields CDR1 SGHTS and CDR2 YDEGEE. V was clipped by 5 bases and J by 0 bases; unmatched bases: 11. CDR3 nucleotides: TGTGCCAGCAGTTATCCGGGACTAGCGGGGTATAGCTCCTACAATGAGCAGTTCTTC. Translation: CASSYPGLAGYSSYNEQFF.

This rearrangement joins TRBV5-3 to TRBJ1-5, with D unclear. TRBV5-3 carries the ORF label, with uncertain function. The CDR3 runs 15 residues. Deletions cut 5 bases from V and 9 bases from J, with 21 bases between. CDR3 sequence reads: CARSYPARLNGPQHF. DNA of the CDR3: TGTGCCAGAAGTTACCCCGCCAGGCTAAATGGGCCCCAGCATTTT.

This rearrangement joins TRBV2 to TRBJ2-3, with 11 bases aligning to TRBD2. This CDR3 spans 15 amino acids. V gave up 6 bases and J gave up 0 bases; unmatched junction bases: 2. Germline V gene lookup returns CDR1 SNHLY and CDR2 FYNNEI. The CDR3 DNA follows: TGTGCCAGCAGGACTAGCGGGGCGAGCACAGATACGCAGTATTTT. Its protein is CASRTSGASTDTQYF.

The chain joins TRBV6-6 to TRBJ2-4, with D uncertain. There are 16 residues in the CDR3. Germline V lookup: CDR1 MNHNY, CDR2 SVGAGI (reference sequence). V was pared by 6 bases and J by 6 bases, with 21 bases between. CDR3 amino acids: CASSRDEQGPGNIQYF. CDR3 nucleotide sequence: TGTGCCAGCAGCAGAGACGAGCAAGGTCCGGGAAACATTCAGTACTTC.

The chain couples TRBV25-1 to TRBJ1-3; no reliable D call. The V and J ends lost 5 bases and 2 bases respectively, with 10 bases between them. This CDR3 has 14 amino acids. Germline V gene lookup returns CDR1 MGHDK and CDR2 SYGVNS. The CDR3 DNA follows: TGTGCCAGCAGTCCCCCGGGAACTGGAAACACCATATATTTT. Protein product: CASSPPGTGNTIYF. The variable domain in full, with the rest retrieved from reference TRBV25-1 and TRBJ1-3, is EADIYQTPRYLVIGTGKKITLECSQTMGHDKMYWYQQDPGMELHLIHYSYGVNSTEKGDLSSESTVSRIRTEHFPLTLESARPSHTSQYLCASSPPGTGNTIYFGEGSWLTVV.

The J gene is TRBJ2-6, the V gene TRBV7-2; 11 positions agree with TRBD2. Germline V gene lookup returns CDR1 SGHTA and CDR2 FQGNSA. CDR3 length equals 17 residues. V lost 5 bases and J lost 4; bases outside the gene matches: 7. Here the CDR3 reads CASSNSGGAGGANVLTF. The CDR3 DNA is TGTGCCAGCAGCAATAGCGGGGGGGCTGGCGGGGCCAACGTCCTGACTTTC.

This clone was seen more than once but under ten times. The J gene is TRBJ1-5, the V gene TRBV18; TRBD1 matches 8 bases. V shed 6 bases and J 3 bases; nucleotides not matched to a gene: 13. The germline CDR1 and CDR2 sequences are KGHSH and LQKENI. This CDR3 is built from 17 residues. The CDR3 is CASSPDVQGAHNQPQHF. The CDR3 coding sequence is TGTGCCAGCTCCCCCGACGTCCAGGGGGCCCACAATCAGCCCCAGCATTTT. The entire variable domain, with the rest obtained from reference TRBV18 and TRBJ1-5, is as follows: NAGVMQNPRHLVRRRGQEARLRCSPMKGHSHVYWYRQLPEEGLKFMVYLQKENIIDESGMPKERFSAEFPKEGPSILRIQQVVRGDSAAYFCASSPDVQGAHNQPQHFGDGTRLSIL.

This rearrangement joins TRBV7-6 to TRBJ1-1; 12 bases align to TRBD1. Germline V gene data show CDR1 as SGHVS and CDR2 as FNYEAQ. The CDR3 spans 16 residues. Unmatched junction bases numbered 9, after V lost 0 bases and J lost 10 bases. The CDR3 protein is CASSLAAGGQGAVAFF. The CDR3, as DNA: TGTGCCAGCAGCTTAGCGGCAGGGGGACAGGGGGCAGTAGCTTTCTTT.

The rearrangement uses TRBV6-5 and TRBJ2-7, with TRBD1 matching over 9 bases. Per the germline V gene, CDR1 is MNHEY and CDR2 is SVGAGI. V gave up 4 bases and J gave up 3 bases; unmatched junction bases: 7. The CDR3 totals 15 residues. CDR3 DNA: TGTGCCAGCAGTTTGTCCGGGACAGGGTTCTACGAGCAGTACTTC. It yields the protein CASSLSGTGFYEQYF.

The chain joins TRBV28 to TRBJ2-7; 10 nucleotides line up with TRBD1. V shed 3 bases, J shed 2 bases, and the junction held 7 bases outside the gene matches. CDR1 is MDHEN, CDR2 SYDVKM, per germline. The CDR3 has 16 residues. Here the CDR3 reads CASSFHPGTGAYEQYF. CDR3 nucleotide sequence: TGTGCCAGCAGTTTTCACCCCGGGACAGGGGCCTACGAGCAGTACTTC.

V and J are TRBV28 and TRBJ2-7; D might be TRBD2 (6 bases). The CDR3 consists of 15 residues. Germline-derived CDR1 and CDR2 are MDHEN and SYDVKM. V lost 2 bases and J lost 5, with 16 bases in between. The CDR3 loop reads CASSLGRTSRDEQYF. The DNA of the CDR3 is TGTGCCAGCAGTTTAGGGAGGACTTCTCGTGACGAGCAGTACTTC. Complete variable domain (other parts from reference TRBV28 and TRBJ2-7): DVKVTQSSRYLVKRTGEKVFLECVQDMDHENMFWYRQDPGLGLRLIYFSYDVKMKEKGDIPEGYSVSREKKERFSLILESASTNQTSMYLCASSLGRTSRDEQYFGPGTRLTVT.

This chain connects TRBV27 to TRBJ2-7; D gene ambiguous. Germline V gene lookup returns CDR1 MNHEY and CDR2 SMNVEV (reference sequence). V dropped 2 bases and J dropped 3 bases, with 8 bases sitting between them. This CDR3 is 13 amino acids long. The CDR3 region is CASSLEQNYEQYF. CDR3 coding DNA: TGTGCCAGCAGTTTAGAACAGAACTACGAGCAGTACTTC.

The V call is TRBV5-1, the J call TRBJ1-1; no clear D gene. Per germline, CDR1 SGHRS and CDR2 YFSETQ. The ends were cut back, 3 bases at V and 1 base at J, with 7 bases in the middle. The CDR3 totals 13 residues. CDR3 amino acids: CASSYSGNTEAFF. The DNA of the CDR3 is TGCGCCAGCAGCTACTCTGGGAACACTGAAGCTTTCTTT.

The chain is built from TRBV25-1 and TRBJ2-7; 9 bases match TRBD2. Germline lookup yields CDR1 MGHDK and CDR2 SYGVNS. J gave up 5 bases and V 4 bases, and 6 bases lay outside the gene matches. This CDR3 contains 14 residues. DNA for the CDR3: TGTGCCAGCAGTGTTAGCGGGAGTACCCACGAGCAGTACTTC. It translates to CASSVSGSTHEQYF.

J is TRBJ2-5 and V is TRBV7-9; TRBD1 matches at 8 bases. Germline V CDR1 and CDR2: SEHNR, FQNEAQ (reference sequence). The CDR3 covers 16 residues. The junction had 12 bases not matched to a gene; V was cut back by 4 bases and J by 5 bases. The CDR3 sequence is CASSWGTGPDGETQYF. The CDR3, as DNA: TGTGCCAGCAGCTGGGGGACAGGACCAGATGGGGAGACCCAGTACTTC.

The CDR3 DNA reads TGTGCCAGAAGCTTGGGTGAGCGACGTAAGCAGTACTTC. Amino acid sequence: CARSLGERRKQYF. This sequence joins TRBV5-3 and TRBJ2-7; D gene uncertain. TRBV5-3 counts as an open reading frame of uncertain function. V was pared by 0 bases and J by 8 bases, with 12 bases between. This CDR3 comprises 13 residues.

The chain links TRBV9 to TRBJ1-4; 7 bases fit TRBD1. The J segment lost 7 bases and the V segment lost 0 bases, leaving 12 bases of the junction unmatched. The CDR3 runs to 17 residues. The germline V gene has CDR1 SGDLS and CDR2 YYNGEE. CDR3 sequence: CASSVGRGRQGVEKLFF. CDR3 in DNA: TGTGCCAGCAGCGTAGGTCGGGGTCGGCAGGGGGTTGAAAAACTGTTTTTT.

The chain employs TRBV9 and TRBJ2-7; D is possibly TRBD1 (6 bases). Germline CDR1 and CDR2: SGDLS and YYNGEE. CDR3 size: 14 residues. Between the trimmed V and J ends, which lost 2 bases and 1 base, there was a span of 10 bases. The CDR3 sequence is CASSVGTLSYEQYF. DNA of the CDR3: TGTGCCAGCAGCGTCGGGACACTATCCTACGAGCAGTACTTC.